This entry concerns a single T cell receptor (beta chain). Its target is unknown. V lost 3 bases, J lost 6 bases, and 10 bases stayed unmatched. Germline loops: CDR1 DFQATT, CDR2 SNEGSKA (reference sequence). This CDR3 has 14 residues. Noted treatment: roughly 11-day PBMC culture with coronavirus spike peptide pools or control peptides (ViraFEST assay). It was before the COVID-19 pandemic (2011-2018) that the unexposed donor's CD4+ T cells were collected. This entry is derived from a study of vaccination and CD4 T cells after COVID-19. Study-wide context: Every participant was given two doses of BNT162b2 or mRNA-1273 vaccine. General study results and limits: Spike mono-reactivity held for 304 of 307 vaccine-specific clones in convalescent patients. In convalescent patients, a median 86.3% of post-vaccine SARS-CoV-2-reactive clones appeared only after vaccination.

Scientists ran DNA taken from cultured CD4+ T cells through the Oncomine TCR Beta short-read assay for sequencing. TCRdb called the PCR reads again in MiXCR, with one record for every CDR3 protein. The sample lists approximately 7,000 distinct CDR3 sequences, approximately 48% seen once, with around a quarter in the top ten. The TCR was taken from a human donor in good health. Source material: CD4+ T cells from blood, cultured in vitro. The V call is TRBV20-1, the J call TRBJ2-5; 7 bases match TRBD2. The CDR3 DNA follows: TGCAGTGCTAGCGTTTTGAGCGGGGTAAAGACCCAGTACTTC. Its translation is CSASVLSGVKTQYF.